This TCR beta chain was recovered during a study of shared clonotypes between healthy human individuals. Study information: Participating donors consisted of a couple of women and a few men aged 18 to 49.

Details on this clone: Its antigen is undetermined.

Some clones are missing from TCRdb's copy, which holds only in-frame ones; the method was immunoSEQ multiplex PCR. The sample has roughly 720,000 clones, 90% seen once. Per germline, CDR1 SGDLS and CDR2 YYNGEE. V shed 3 bases and J 0 bases; nucleotides not matched to a gene: 10. The CDR3 consists of 17 residues. Findings of the study overall: The expectation was that sequencing depth would affect clonotype sharing among donors.

The sequence was obtained from a man between 18 and 35 years old in good health. Some clones in this sample may be carry-over from other donors' samples. This chain links TRBV9 with TRBJ2-3; TRBD2 matches 7 bases. Source material: memory CD8+ T cells from PBMCs. Subset given: CD45RO+ cells pooled with CCR7-negative TemRA cells. The CDR3 here is CASSARGAGTSTDTQYF. CDR3 bases: TGTGCCAGCAGCGCCAGAGGAGCGGGGACTAGCACAGATACGCAGTATTTT. The entire variable domain, with the rest obtained from reference TRBV9 and TRBJ2-3, is as follows: DSGVTQTPKHLITATGQRVTLRCSPRSGDLSVYWYQQSLDQGLQFLIQYYNGEERAKGNILERFSAQQFPDLHSELNLSSLELGDSALYFCASSARGAGTSTDTQYFGPGTRLTVL.